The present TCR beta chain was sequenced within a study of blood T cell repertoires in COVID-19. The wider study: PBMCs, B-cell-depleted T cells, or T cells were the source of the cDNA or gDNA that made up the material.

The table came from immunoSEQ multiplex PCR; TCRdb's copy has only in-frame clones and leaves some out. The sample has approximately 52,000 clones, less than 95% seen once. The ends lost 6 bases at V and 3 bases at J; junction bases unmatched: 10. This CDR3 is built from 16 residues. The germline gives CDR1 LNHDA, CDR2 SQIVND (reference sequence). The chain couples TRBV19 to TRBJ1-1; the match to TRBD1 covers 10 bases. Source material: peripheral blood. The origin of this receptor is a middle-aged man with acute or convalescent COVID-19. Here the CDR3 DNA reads TGTGCCAGTAGCCGTCCCCGGGGGACAGGGGACACTGAAGCTTTCTTT. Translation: CASSRPRGTGDTEAFF.